This TCR beta chain was profiled in a study of regulatory dendritic cells for organ transplantation (dated by TCRdb to about 2017). In terms of the full investigation: Before and after allostimulation with regulatory or mature dendritic cells, TCRbeta repertoires were sequenced from sorted naive and memory CD4+ and CD8+ T cells. Study-level results and caveats: Only a couple of subjects were sequenced, and the authors noted considerable between-individual heterogeneity in the alloreactive memory CD8+ T cell pool. Highly diverse repertoires were observed in naive CD4+ and CD8+ T cells, whereas lower diversity was observed in memory cells, and the most oligoclonal repertoires were found in memory CD8+ cells. Of the resting subsets, memory CD8+ T cells had the largest number of alloreactive TCR clonotypes. Expansion of memory CD8+ clones was induced by allostimulation in both subjects, but more limited expansion appeared to be induced by regulatory dendritic cells than by mature dendritic cells.

FACS was used to sort CD4+ or CD8+ cells into naive T cells, defined as CD45RA+, and memory T cells, defined as CD45RO+. Two healthy control subjects provided the T cells used for TCR sequencing. Sorted T cell subsets that were not stimulated were used as baseline controls for the mixed lymphocyte reactions. The Qiagen DNeasy Blood & Tissue Kit was used for extraction of genomic DNA. V is cut by 5 bases and J by 4 bases, and the space between the germline ends is 15 bases. Spanning cysteine to phenylalanine, the CDR3 consists of 14 amino acids. Of the read, only the CDR3 DNA is kept; its 42 bases are in frame from base 1. For CDR1 and CDR2, the germline V gene lists SQVTM and ANQGSEA. A multiplexed two-step PCR with Vbeta-specific forward primers and Jbeta-specific reverse primers was used to amplify the TCRbeta CDR3 regions. TCRbeta libraries were sequenced on an Illumina instrument through the immunoSEQ service. The paper's processing steps were these. IMGT annotation was used to assign V, D and J genes, and synthetic CDR3 analogues were used to correct counts for multiplex PCR bias. The immunoSEQ Analyzer calculated repertoire clonality as one minus the normalized Shannon entropy. Clonal expansion was defined by Fisher's exact test with Benjamini-Hochberg false discovery rate control, using two-tailed P<0.01. TCRdb holds this immuneACCESS table with in-frame rearrangements only. Some clones are missing; in checked studies, unresolved V genes explain under half, and the rest has no known cause. The DNA gave D and trimming, while V, J and clone size come from that table. The sample contains some 5,700 clones, around two thirds of them found a single time. The biggest ten clones account for about an eighth of the sample.

This clone was detected only once. Its antigen is not yet known. Per-base quality was not reported, and no clone a single base away is much larger than it. This receptor chain uses TRBV29-1 and TRBJ2-1; the D gene is perhaps TRBD2, from 6 matching bases. The receptor was isolated from a human donor in good health. The specimen was memory CD8+ T cells from blood. This sample's cell subset or site label indicates: CD45RO+ memory T cells. The CDR3 corresponds to CSVLRGEGYNEQFF. The sequenced DNA: TGCAGCGTTCTTCGCGGGGAAGGATACAATGAGCAGTTCTTC.